This T cell receptor beta chain was identified during a study of blood T cell repertoires in COVID-19. V shed 4 bases, J shed 6 bases, and the junction held 8 bases outside the gene matches. Germline CDR1 is SGHAT and CDR2 is FQNNGV. The length of the CDR3 is 15 residues. This clone was observed once. Profiling relied on immunoSEQ multiplex PCR, and the TCRdb table lists in-frame clones only, not all of them. The profile shows 200,000 to 250,000 clones, 80% to 85% of them singletons. Sequenced input: peripheral blood. The clonotype originates from a young woman who had recovered from COVID-19. The chain uses TRBV11-2 and TRBJ2-1; TRBD2 agrees at 8 bases. The CDR3, as DNA: TGTGCCAGCAGCTCTGCCGGGAGGGCTATCAATGAGCAGTTCTTC. As protein: CASSSAGRAINEQFF.